This TCR beta chain was documented in a study of cytomegalovirus exposure and HLA in healthy donors. Study findings and constraints: Later on, an analysis tied some 17,000 TCR beta sequences to HLA alleles at 0.05 false discovery rate. With later analysis, a missense DCLRE1C variant became linked to TCR beta V- and J-gene trimming. A later analysis by the authors found several of the most significant clusters apparently linked to common viral pathogens.

Regarding donors, all were healthy bone marrow donors. PCR involved 60 Vbeta and 13 Jbeta primers. Assay: immunoSEQ multiplex PCR; the TCRdb copy retains only in-frame clones and omits some. This sample carries some 150,000 clones, 75% to 85% of them seen once, and the ten largest clones take around 6.3%. This CDR3 has 14 amino acids. Trimming cost V 6 bases and J 1 base; bases outside gene matches: 3. Germline values: CDR1 SNHLY, CDR2 FYNNEI. The count of this clone is one. The antigen is not known. Sequences were obtained from PBMCs. This TCR was sampled from a man between 45 and 60 years old in good health and CMV-seropositive. This chain connects TRBV2 to TRBJ1-1, with 9 bases matching TRBD1. This CDR3 is CASSGQGPNTEAFF. In nucleotides, the CDR3 is TGTGCCAGCAGCGGACAGGGGCCGAACACTGAAGCTTTCTTT.